Below, 27 T cell receptor beta chains from the same sample are listed, as sequenced in a study of blood T cell repertoires in COVID-19. Method: immunoSEQ multiplex PCR; TCRdb's copy keeps in-frame clones and lacks some. The sample holds about 160,000 clones; roughly 80% are singletons and the top ten take roughly 8%. The material sequenced was peripheral blood. The receptors originated from a man between 60 and 70 years old with acute or convalescent COVID-19.

This clone came up once. J is TRBJ2-3 and V is TRBV7-8, with TRBD2 matching 12 bases. V dropped 2 bases and J dropped 0; count of bases not matched to a gene: 6. The V gene's germline CDR1 is SGHVS and CDR2 FQNEAQ. This CDR3 contains 18 residues. In DNA, the CDR3 is TGTGCCAGCAGCTTAAAACTAGCGGGGGGCTATAGCACAGATACGCAGTATTTT. Protein product: CASSLKLAGGYSTDTQYF.

V is TRBV12-5 and J is TRBJ2-1, with D possibly matching TRBD2 (7 bases). Germline values: CDR1 LGHNT, CDR2 FRNRAP. Trimming cost V 4 bases and J 7 bases, with 11 bases left between them. This CDR3 contains 13 residues. CDR3 in DNA: TGTGCTAGTGGTTCGGGGGGCGGGAATGAGCAGTTCTTC. Its protein is CASGSGGGNEQFF.

The chain is built from TRBV18 and TRBJ2-1, with D perhaps matching TRBD2 (7 bases). The V and J ends lost 1 base and 7 bases respectively, with 11 bases between them. The CDR3 length is 14 residues. Germline values: CDR1 KGHSH, CDR2 LQKENI. The chain's CDR3 is CASSPQRGANEQFF. The CDR3 DNA reads as TGTGCCAGCTCACCACAACGGGGGGCGAATGAGCAGTTCTTC.

In its sample, this clone was seen a few times. This chain links TRBV7-2 with TRBJ1-6; D may be TRBD1 (5 bases). The V end lost 2 bases, the J end lost 7 bases, and 12 bases lay between the germline ends. There are 15 residues in the CDR3. CDR1 is SGHTA and CDR2 is FQGNSA in the germline V gene. The CDR3 DNA is TGTGCCAGCAGCTTACTCCAGGGACTCAATTCACCCCTCCACTTT. Protein product: CASSLLQGLNSPLHF.

The chain is built from TRBV5-1 and TRBJ2-1; tentative D call: TRBD1 (6 bases). CDR3 size: 14 residues. Germline CDR1 reads SGHRS; CDR2 reads YFSETQ. Trimming removed 4 bases from V and 7 bases from J, with 15 bases in between. The CDR3 loop reads CASSGDTGTNEQFF. The CDR3 DNA reads TGCGCCAGCAGCGGCGACACAGGGACGAATGAGCAGTTCTTC.

The chain links TRBV7-8 to TRBJ1-2; possibly TRBD1 for D (5 bases). Germline CDR1 reads SGHVS; CDR2 reads FQNEAQ. CDR3 length: 15 amino acids. V was pared by 2 bases and J by 4 bases, with 14 bases between. CDR3 sequence reads: CASSLKGQLVYGYTF. The CDR3 bases are TGTGCCAGCAGCTTAAAGGGGCAGCTAGTCTATGGCTACACCTTC.

The CDR3 bases are TGTGCCAGCAGTGAAGCGGGACAACATTCACCCCTCCACTTT. Its protein product is CASSEAGQHSPLHF. The gene calls are TRBV6-1 and TRBJ1-6; tentatively, D is TRBD1 (6 bases). Germline V CDR1 and CDR2: MNHNS, SASEGT. This CDR3 has 14 amino acids. V gave up 0 bases and J gave up 8 bases, with 8 bases separating them.

The chain carries TRBV6-5 and TRBJ1-3, with D perhaps matching TRBD1 (5 bases). This CDR3 has 15 residues. V dropped 7 bases and J dropped 4 bases, with 17 bases sitting between them. Germline CDR1 MNHEY, CDR2 SVGAGI. The CDR3 protein is CASNFEQGLGNTIYF. CDR3 in DNA: TGTGCCAGCAACTTTGAGCAGGGCCTCGGAAACACCATATATTTT.

This chain uses TRBV6-5 with TRBJ2-7, with TRBD1 matching over 7 bases. After removal of 6 bases from V and 3 bases from J, the junction contained 5 bases not matched to a gene. The germline V gene encodes CDR1 MNHEY and CDR2 SVGAGI. This CDR3 region has 13 residues. The CDR3 DNA sequence: TGTGCCAGCAGGCTGGGACAGTACTACGAGCAGTACTTC. Residues: CASRLGQYYEQYF.

The chain uses TRBV2 and TRBJ1-1, with D perhaps TRBD1 (5 bases). The CDR3 sequence is 13 residues long. Germline V gene data show CDR1 as SNHLY and CDR2 as FYNNEI. The V end was cut by 4 bases, the J end by 6 bases, with 12 bases between. CDR3 loop: CASSAGLGAEAFF. The CDR3 region has the DNA TGTGCCAGCAGTGCAGGGCTTGGGGCTGAAGCTTTCTTT.

V is TRBV12-5 and J is TRBJ1-3, with a tentative D call TRBD1 (5 bases). The CDR3 has 15 residues. The V gene lost 7 bases and the J gene lost 0 bases, with 13 bases spanning the gap. From germline, CDR1 is LGHNT and CDR2 FRNRAP. Here the CDR3 reads CASAPGKSSGNTIYF. CDR3 DNA sequence: TGTGCTAGTGCCCCAGGGAAAAGCTCTGGAAACACCATATATTTT.

The chain has TRBV2 and TRBJ1-1; D not certain. V was clipped by 11 bases and J by 1 base, with 14 bases between them. The CDR3 spans 13 residues. The germline V gene has CDR1 SNHLY and CDR2 FYNNEI. CDR3 in DNA: TGTGCCGCCCGGAGGGTCGGGAACACTGAAGCTTTCTTT. Translated: CAARRVGNTEAFF.

The chain couples TRBV19 to TRBJ2-7, with TRBD1 as a possible D gene (7 bases). There are 15 residues in the CDR3. Deletions cut 6 bases from V and 1 base from J, with 16 bases between. Germline loops: CDR1 LNHDA, CDR2 SQIVND (reference sequence). CDR3 nucleotide sequence: TGTGCCAGTAGCGGAGGGGGCGCTTTATCCTACGAGCAGTACTTC. It codes for CASSGGGALSYEQYF.

The chain uses TRBV14 and TRBJ2-2; no firm D call. The CDR3 spans 15 residues. Germline CDR1 reads SGHDN; CDR2 reads FVKESK. Trimming shortened V by 1 base and J by 0 bases, and 6 bases separated the two germline ends. The CDR3 here is CASSQVSSNTGELFF. In DNA form, the CDR3 reads TGTGCCAGCAGCCAAGTGAGTTCGAACACCGGGGAGCTGTTTTTT.

V and J are TRBV7-9 and TRBJ1-2; TRBD1 matches at 7 bases. Germline assignment: CDR1 SEHNR and CDR2 FQNEAQ (reference sequence). The CDR3 length is 15 residues. J gave up 0 bases and V 5 bases, and 6 bases lay outside the gene matches. CDR3 residues: CASSLGQASNYGYTF. The CDR3 bases are TGTGCCAGCAGCCTCGGACAGGCTTCTAACTATGGCTACACCTTC.

This clone occurred once. This chain joins TRBV11-2 and TRBJ2-7, with a weak D call TRBD2 (5 bases). Looked up from germline, CDR1 is SGHAT and CDR2 is FQNNGV. Trimming took 2 bases from V and 3 from J, leaving 11 bases between them. The CDR3 contains 14 residues. This CDR3 is CASSLRGRDYEQYF. The CDR3 coding sequence is TGTGCCAGCAGCTTACGAGGGCGAGACTACGAGCAGTACTTC.

This chain uses TRBV7-8 with TRBJ1-5; 10 bases are shared with TRBD1. The V gene end was trimmed by 0 bases and the J gene end by 2 bases; junction bases not matched to a gene: 13. In germline, CDR1 is SGHVS, CDR2 FQNEAQ. The CDR3 runs 20 residues. CDR3 bases: TGTGCCAGCAGCTTAGCGACCTTCTTTCGACAGGGGGCCGGCAATCAGCCCCAGCATTTT. This translates into CASSLATFFRQGAGNQPQHF.

J is TRBJ1-2 and V is TRBV19; D is possibly TRBD1 (5 bases). The CDR3 is 14 residues long. Trimming took 4 bases from V and 2 from J, leaving 11 bases between them. Germline V gene sequence: CDR1 LNHDA, CDR2 SQIVND (reference sequence). The CDR3 DNA follows: TGTGCCAGTAGTAAATCGAGACAGAACTATGGCTACACCTTC. It codes for CASSKSRQNYGYTF.

V gene TRBV7-2 combines with J gene TRBJ2-4; the D gene is possibly TRBD2 (5 bases). Germline-derived CDR1 and CDR2 are SGHTA and FQGNSA. The V gene lost 6 bases and the J gene lost 1 base, with 13 bases spanning the gap. CDR3 length: 15 residues. The CDR3 loop reads CASSYYRGAKNIQYF. CDR3 nucleotides: TGTGCCAGCAGTTACTACCGAGGGGCCAAAAACATTCAGTACTTC.

The chain recombines TRBV5-6 with TRBJ2-3; 9 positions agree with TRBD1. Germline-derived CDR1 and CDR2 are SGHDT and YYEEEE. After removal of 2 bases from V and 4 bases from J, the junction contained 8 bases not matched to a gene. The CDR3 is made up of 16 amino acids. The CDR3 sequence: CASSLNRNRGPDTQYF. CDR3 sequence (DNA): TGTGCCAGCAGCTTAAACAGGAACAGGGGGCCAGATACGCAGTATTTT.

This chain links TRBV12-3 or TRBV12-4 with TRBJ2-7, with D possibly being TRBD1 (5 bases). V dropped 3 bases and J dropped 2 bases, with 8 bases sitting between them. This CDR3 contains 13 residues. The CDR3 sequence: CASSFDRPYEQYF. The DNA for the CDR3 is TGTGCCAGCAGTTTTGACAGACCCTACGAGCAGTACTTC.

The chain joins TRBV6-4 to TRBJ2-6; weak D call: TRBD1 (6 bases). The V gene's germline CDR1 is MRHNA and CDR2 SNTAGT. This CDR3 comprises 16 residues. V dropped 6 bases and J dropped 0 bases, with 12 bases sitting between them. CDR3 amino acids: CASSENRASGANVLTF. The CDR3 DNA sequence: TGTGCCAGCAGCGAAAACAGGGCCTCTGGGGCCAACGTCCTGACTTTC.

V and J are TRBV6-2 or TRBV6-3 and TRBJ2-7; D gene ambiguous. The CDR3 sequence is 12 residues long. The V gene lost 6 bases and the J gene lost 6 bases, with 12 bases spanning the gap. Germline V lookup: CDR1 MNHEY, CDR2 SVGEGT. In DNA, the CDR3 is TGTGCCAGCAGCCCCCGTGCAGGCGAGCAGTACTTC. Protein: CASSPRAGEQYF.

This chain links TRBV15 with TRBJ1-5, with a tentative D call TRBD1 (5 bases). CDR3 length: 15 residues. CDR1 and CDR2 (germline): LNHNV, YYDKDF (reference sequence). The V end was cut by 1 base, the J end by 3 bases, with 10 bases between. The CDR3 spells CATSRVLGPNQPQHF. DNA of the CDR3: TGTGCCACCAGCAGAGTTTTGGGGCCCAATCAGCCCCAGCATTTT.

The chain recombines TRBV27 with TRBJ1-4; D is undetermined. The CDR3 is made up of 14 amino acids. V was shortened by 5 bases and J by 3 bases, with 10 bases between the two germline ends. Germline-derived CDR1 and CDR2 are MNHEY and SMNVEV (reference sequence). CDR3: CASSLTMANEKLFF. DNA of the CDR3: TGTGCCAGCAGTCTGACAATGGCTAATGAAAAACTGTTTTTT. Together with reference TRBV27 and TRBJ1-4, the CDR3 gives the full variable domain: EAQVTQNPRYLITVTGKKLTVTCSQNMNHEYMSWYRQDPGLGLRQIYYSMNVEVTDKGDVPEGYKVSRKEKRNFPLILESPSPNQTSLYFCASSLTMANEKLFFGSGTQLSVL.

This clone was counted a few times. This chain connects TRBV6-1 to TRBJ1-1; weak D call: TRBD1 (6 bases). This CDR3 spans 14 amino acids. Trimming cost V 3 bases and J 4 bases, with 12 bases left between them. Per the germline V gene, CDR1 is MNHNS and CDR2 is SASEGT. The CDR3 sequence: CASSERGAVTEAFF. The CDR3 DNA is TGTGCCAGCAGTGAGCGGGGGGCGGTCACTGAAGCTTTCTTT.

The rearrangement joins TRBV18 to TRBJ2-5; 9 bases are a match to TRBD1. The germline CDR1 and CDR2 sequences are KGHSH and LQKENI. The CDR3 runs 18 residues. V dropped 1 base and J dropped 5; count of bases not matched to a gene: 14. Here the CDR3 reads CASSPRGERDRVGETQYF. In nucleotides, the CDR3 is TGTGCCAGCTCACCACGGGGAGAGAGGGACAGGGTCGGGGAGACCCAGTACTTC.